A single sample is the source of the 20 T cell receptor beta chains below, sequenced in a study of shared T cell receptors in the human thymus (dated by TCRdb to the early 2020s). Libraries came from the immunoSEQ multiplex PCR assay. Sourced from immuneACCESS, this table was stored by TCRdb with only in-frame sequences that have V and J called. A share of the clones is absent; for the studies checked, an unresolved V gene accounts for under half, and the remainder has no known explanation. The sample profile shows 700,000 or so clones; 80% to 90% of them were found once. The ten largest clones take up under 0.012% of the sample. This sample also appeared in a second study, on human thymus T cells.

Sequenced: thymocytes. Source of these receptors: a girl under three years old with a congenital heart defect. Donor details come from another sample of the same person, matched by shared clones.

J is TRBJ2-7 and V is TRBV18, with 8 bases matching TRBD1. Germline CDR1 KGHSH, CDR2 LQKENI. The CDR3 spans 15 residues. With 2 bases clipped from V and 0 bases from J, the junction kept 3 bases outside the gene matches. This chain's CDR3 is CASSPGDRSSYEQYF. In DNA form, the CDR3 reads TGTGCCAGCTCACCAGGGGACAGGAGCTCCTACGAGCAGTACTTC.

The V gene is TRBV6-5, the J gene TRBJ1-2, with a possible D match to TRBD1 (6 bases). The V end lost 6 bases, the J end lost 1 base, and 15 bases lay between the germline ends. Germline V gene lookup returns CDR1 MNHEY and CDR2 SVGAGI. CDR3 length: 15 residues. CDR3 sequence reads: CASSHTGPYNYGYTF. The DNA of the CDR3 is TGTGCCAGCAGCCACACAGGGCCCTATAACTATGGCTACACCTTC.

The chain combines TRBV4-2 with TRBJ2-7; 8 nucleotides agree with TRBD1. The germline gives CDR1 LGHNA, CDR2 YNFKEQ. This CDR3 has 14 amino acids. V lost 4 bases, J lost 2 bases, and 4 bases stayed unmatched. DNA of the CDR3: TGTGCCAGCAGCCCTAGACAGGGGCCCTACGAGCAGTACTTC. The encoded protein is CASSPRQGPYEQYF.

V is TRBV18 and J is TRBJ1-1; 9 bases are shared with TRBD1. V was clipped by 7 bases and J by 4 bases; unmatched bases: 13. The germline V gene encodes CDR1 KGHSH and CDR2 LQKENI. CDR3 length: 16 residues. Written as DNA, the CDR3 is TGTGCCAGCTTCTCTTGTCCGGGACAGGGTATCACTGAAGCTTTCTTT. As protein: CASFSCPGQGITEAFF.

The gene calls are TRBV7-9 and TRBJ1-4, with TRBD1 identical over 9 bases. Per the germline V gene, CDR1 is SEHNR and CDR2 is FQNEAQ (reference sequence). The CDR3 is made up of 16 amino acids. J lost 8 bases, V lost 5 bases, and 12 bases had no gene match. In DNA, the CDR3 is TGTGCCAGCAGCCCAGGGACAGGGCGCGTTAAGGAAAAACTGTTTTTT. This encodes CASSPGTGRVKEKLFF.

This CDR3 is CASSLARRGAEAFF. CDR3 DNA: TGTGCCAGCAGCTTGGCCAGGAGGGGAGCTGAAGCTTTCTTT. This rearrangement joins TRBV5-4 to TRBJ1-1; TRBD1 might be the D (5 bases). The CDR3 totals 14 residues. Germline loops: CDR1 SGHNT, CDR2 YYREEE (reference sequence). Trimming shortened V by 0 bases and J by 6 bases, and 12 bases separated the two germline ends.

The rearrangement uses TRBV5-1 and TRBJ2-1, with D maybe TRBD2 (6 bases). This CDR3 has 13 residues. Germline CDR1 reads SGHRS; CDR2 reads YFSETQ. V lost 0 bases, J lost 10 bases, and 11 bases lay in between. CDR3 sequence reads: CASSLARGSEQFF. In DNA form, the CDR3 reads TGCGCCAGCAGCTTGGCCCGGGGGTCCGAGCAGTTCTTC.

The rearrangement links TRBV2 to TRBJ2-3, with D perhaps matching TRBD2 (6 bases). Trimming removed 6 bases at V and 2 bases at J, with 12 bases between. The CDR3 runs to 14 residues. The germline CDR1 and CDR2 sequences are SNHLY and FYNNEI. The CDR3, as DNA: TGTGCCAGCAGATTAGCGGATTTCACAGATACGCAGTATTTT. Translating gives CASRLADFTDTQYF.

The chain is built from TRBV5-1 and TRBJ1-5; TRBD1 might be the D (5 bases). Trimming shortened V by 1 base and J by 1 base, and 9 bases separated the two germline ends. The CDR3 covers 15 residues. Germline CDR1 SGHRS, CDR2 YFSETQ. The CDR3 here is CASSLSGGSNQPQHF. The DNA of the CDR3 is TGCGCCAGCAGCTTGTCCGGGGGAAGCAATCAGCCCCAGCATTTT.

The chain is built from TRBV9 and TRBJ1-1; a possible D gene is TRBD1 (5 bases). Germline CDR1 SGDLS, CDR2 YYNGEE. V was cut by 0 bases and J by 0 bases, with 12 bases left in between. The CDR3 consists of 16 residues. For the CDR3, the DNA is TGTGCCAGCAGCGTAGCTCCGGGGGACGTGAACACTGAAGCTTTCTTT. It encodes CASSVAPGDVNTEAFF. Full variable domain (outside the CDR3, taken from reference TRBV9 and TRBJ1-1): DSGVTQTPKHLITATGQRVTLRCSPRSGDLSVYWYQQSLDQGLQFLIQYYNGEERAKGNILERFSAQQFPDLHSELNLSSLELGDSALYFCASSVAPGDVNTEAFFGQGTRLTVV.

The chain has TRBV2 and TRBJ1-2, with 7 bases matching TRBD1. From germline, CDR1 is SNHLY and CDR2 FYNNEI. The V gene end was trimmed by 6 bases and the J gene end by 3 bases; junction bases not matched to a gene: 7. The CDR3 loop spans 14 amino acids. The CDR3 DNA follows: TGTGCCAGCAGCCTGGGACAGCGCCACTATGGCTACACCTTC. It yields the protein CASSLGQRHYGYTF.

V usage is TRBV5-1 and J usage is TRBJ2-7; D possibly corresponds to TRBD2 (6 bases). Germline lookup yields CDR1 SGHRS and CDR2 YFSETQ. This CDR3 has 12 amino acids. Trimming removed 7 bases at V and 3 bases at J, with 11 bases between. The CDR3: CASRETDYEQYF. In DNA form, the CDR3 reads TGCGCCAGCCGGGAGACCGACTACGAGCAGTACTTC. Filled out from reference TRBV5-1 and TRBJ2-7, the complete variable domain reads KAGVTQTPRYLIKTRGQQVTLSCSPISGHRSVSWYQQTPGQGLQFLFEYFSETQRNKGNFPGRFSGRQFSNSRSEMNVSTLELGDSALYLCASRETDYEQYFGPGTRLTVT.

The rearrangement links TRBV28 to TRBJ1-6; no reliable D call. The germline V gene has CDR1 MDHEN and CDR2 SYDVKM. With 7 bases removed from V and 2 bases from J, the gap between germline ends came to 24 bases. CDR3 length: 19 residues. This CDR3 reads CASIHHTNTGEAYNSPLHF. The CDR3 DNA is TGTGCCAGCATCCACCACACAAATACCGGGGAAGCCTATAATTCACCCCTCCACTTT. Using reference TRBV28 and TRBJ1-6 for the parts outside the CDR3, the full variable domain is DVKVTQSSRYLVKRTGEKVFLECVQDMDHENMFWYRQDPGLGLRLIYFSYDVKMKEKGDIPEGYSVSREKKERFSLILESASTNQTSMYLCASIHHTNTGEAYNSPLHFGNGTRLTVT.

The chain combines TRBV4-3 with TRBJ1-1; D ambiguous. Germline CDR1 LGHNA, CDR2 YSLEER. Deletions cut 0 bases from V and 3 bases from J, with 8 bases between. This CDR3 has 14 residues. The CDR3 region has the DNA TGCGCCAGCAGCCAAGAGAGGGAAGACACTGAAGCTTTCTTT. Protein product: CASSQEREDTEAFF.

The chain has TRBV4-1 and TRBJ2-1; D is possibly TRBD2 (6 bases). Germline V gene sequence: CDR1 MGHRA, CDR2 YSYEKL. V lost 4 bases and J 5 bases, leaving 18 bases between the germline ends. This CDR3 has 16 residues. The CDR3 here is CASSPSREVADNEQFF. In nucleotides, the CDR3 is TGCGCCAGCAGCCCCTCCCGGGAAGTAGCGGACAATGAGCAGTTCTTC.

DNA of the CDR3: TGTGCCAGCAGCTTAGCGCTCGCGGGGGGGGCTTACGAGCAGTACTTC. Encoded protein: CASSLALAGGAYEQYF. The chain links TRBV7-2 to TRBJ2-7; 9 positions agree with TRBD2. V lost 0 bases, J lost 4 bases, and 7 bases stayed unmatched. From germline, CDR1 is SGHTA and CDR2 FQGNSA. The CDR3 covers 16 residues.

V and J are TRBV29-1 and TRBJ2-4, with 12 nucleotides matching TRBD1. V dropped 6 bases and J dropped 0; count of bases not matched to a gene: 9. Per germline, CDR1 SQVTM and CDR2 ANQGSEA. This CDR3 comprises 17 residues. CDR3 loop: CSVARDRGHGAKNIQYF. The CDR3 DNA reads TGCAGCGTCGCCCGGGACAGGGGGCACGGAGCCAAAAACATTCAGTACTTC.

This clone was recorded a few times. The chain recombines TRBV28 with TRBJ2-1, with D tentatively TRBD1 (5 bases). Germline V gene data show CDR1 as MDHEN and CDR2 as SYDVKM. This CDR3 has 15 residues. V gave up 2 bases and J gave up 5 bases, with 13 bases separating them. This CDR3 is CASSLAGPNDNEQFF. CDR3 nucleotides: TGTGCCAGCAGTTTAGCAGGGCCTAACGACAATGAGCAGTTCTTC.

J is TRBJ1-5 and V is TRBV19, with D possibly matching TRBD1 (6 bases). CDR1 is LNHDA, CDR2 SQIVND, per germline (reference sequence). Deletions cut 7 bases from V and 5 bases from J, with 18 bases between. This CDR3 is 15 amino acids long. The CDR3 sequence is CASIRGNGKDQPQHF. The CDR3 DNA follows: TGTGCCAGTATAAGGGGGAACGGAAAAGATCAGCCCCAGCATTTT. Full variable domain (rest looked up from reference TRBV19 and TRBJ1-5): DGGITQSPKYLFRKEGQNVTLSCEQNLNHDAMYWYRQDPGQGLRLIYYSQIVNDFQKGDIAEGYSVSREKKESFPLTVTSAQKNPTAFYLCASIRGNGKDQPQHFGDGTRLSIL.

The chain recombines TRBV28 with TRBJ1-4; 7 positions match TRBD1. Losses at the gene ends were 3 bases for V and 0 bases for J; bases not matched to a gene: 16. The V gene's germline CDR1 is MDHEN and CDR2 SYDVKM. CDR3 length equals 20 residues. The CDR3 DNA sequence: TGTGCCAGCAGTTTCGTGAGGACAGGCCTAGGGAACCCAACTAATGAAAAACTGTTTTTT. Its translation: CASSFVRTGLGNPTNEKLFF.